This TCR beta chain was sequenced for a study of regulatory T cells in long-lasting Graves disease. Study findings and constraints: Patients whose Graves' disease persisted exhibited lower TCR diversity than those newly diagnosed.

At least ten counts were recorded for this clonotype. No antigen is known for it. Germline V gene sequence: CDR1 LGHNT, CDR2 FRNRAP. The CDR3 covers 13 residues. V lost 6 bases, J lost 1 base, and 9 bases lay in between. CDR3 regions were amplified by Arm-PCR using iRepertoire HTBI primers to build TCR beta libraries. TCRdb independently ran MiXCR on the multiplex PCR reads; one entry per CDR3 protein. The sample has roughly 530,000 distinct CDR3 sequences, 16% seen once. Time point in this sample: newly diagnosed GD, antithyroid drugs for less than 3 months. There was RNA extracted from PBMCs, and the TCR library was made from it. The same specimen was also included in a second study, on T cells in Graves' hyperthyroidism and ophthalmopathy. That study reports: A set of HTBI primers served as the primers for a first-round RT-PCR of the TCR CDR3.

This specimen consisted of peripheral blood mononuclear cells (PBMCs), obtained at new diagnosis, from a patient treated with antithyroid drugs. The receptor comes from a woman aged 40 to 65 with Graves disease. The chain joins TRBV12-5 to TRBJ1-1; D may be TRBD1 (6 bases). CDR3 protein: CASGGTTNTEAFF. In DNA, the CDR3 is TGTGCTAGTGGAGGGACAACGAACACTGAAGCTTTCTTT.